This T cell receptor (beta chain) was identified during a study of PD-1 blockade in classical Hodgkin lymphoma. About the research overall: Nivolumab was given intravenously to patients at 3 mg/kg every 2 weeks. Study observations and caveats: Newly diagnosed patients reportedly trailed healthy donors in baseline TCR diversity.

The CDR3 sequence is 15 residues long. After removal of 5 bases from V and 2 bases from J, the junction contained 2 bases not matched to a gene. Germline loops: CDR1 SGHVS, CDR2 FQNEAQ. The patients all showed relapse after autologous stem cell transplantation, while their brentuximab vedotin exposure varied. This table comes from immunoSEQ multiplex PCR, and its TCRdb copy is limited to in-frame clones, with some not included. The top ten clones hold 24% of a sample with about 13,000 clones, 80% of them seen once. On this clone: The antigen remains undetermined.

The chain carries TRBV7-8 and TRBJ2-5; 13 bases match TRBD2. The input for sequencing was peripheral blood mononuclear cells (PBMCs), taken at baseline. This TCR derives from a human donor with classical Hodgkin lymphoma. The CDR3 bases are TGTGCCAGCAGCGCGGGACTAGCGGGACAAGAGACCCAGTACTTC. Its translation is CASSAGLAGQETQYF.